The rows below give T cell receptor beta chains drawn from one sample of a study of T cell repertoires in cytomegalovirus infection. TCRdb re-called the reads through MiXCR, storing one row per CDR3 protein. Of about 260,000 distinct CDR3 sequences in the sample, approximately 13% were seen once. Sequenced material: PBMCs. The origin of the receptors is a human donor in good health (CMV status not recorded). Some clones in this sample may be carry-over from other donors' samples. Each CDR3 is given with its conserved first and last residue. The order of the fields is clone size, J gene, D gene, V gene, CDR3 DNA, CDR3 protein. D genes are given only for firm matches. Clone sizes are given selectively: once, few, many, or a class where the clone is expanded.

abundance: .
j_gene: TRBJ1-5
d_gene: .
v_gene: TRBV28
CDR3nt: TGTGCCAGCAGTGGAGACAGCTTCAATCAGCCCCAGCATTTT
CDR3aa: CASSGDSFNQPQHF

abundance: few
j_gene: TRBJ2-5
d_gene: TRBD1
v_gene: TRBV12-3/TRBV12-4
CDR3nt: TGTGCCAGCAGTCCCACAGGGACAGGGGGGAAAGAGACCCAGTACTTC
CDR3aa: CASSPTGTGGKETQYF

abundance: few
j_gene: TRBJ2-5
d_gene: TRBD1
v_gene: TRBV18
CDR3nt: TGTGCCAGCTCACCACTTAGACAGGGGACACAAGAGACCCAGTACTTC
CDR3aa: CASSPLRQGTQETQYF

abundance: many
j_gene: TRBJ1-2
d_gene: .
v_gene: TRBV7-2
CDR3nt: TGTGCCAGCAGCCCCGGGGGGGGTTACTATGGCTACACCTTC
CDR3aa: CASSPGGGYYGYTF

abundance: many
j_gene: TRBJ2-5
d_gene: TRBD1
v_gene: TRBV7-2
CDR3nt: TGTGCCAGCAGCTTAGAAGGAAGGACAGGGGAGACCCAGTACTTC
CDR3aa: CASSLEGRTGETQYF

abundance: .
j_gene: TRBJ2-1
d_gene: TRBD2
v_gene: TRBV29-1
CDR3nt: TGCAGCGTTGCTTTTACTAGCGGGAGCTCCTACAATGAGCAGTTCTTC
CDR3aa: CSVAFTSGSSYNEQFF

abundance: .
j_gene: TRBJ2-7
d_gene: .
v_gene: TRBV3-1
CDR3nt: TGTGCCAGCAGCCAAGATAACAGCCCCTCCTACGAGCAGTACTTC
CDR3aa: CASSQDNSPSYEQYF

abundance: many
j_gene: TRBJ1-2
d_gene: TRBD1
v_gene: TRBV7-3
CDR3nt: TGTGCCAGCAGCTTAACCAAAGGAGGCCAGGGGGATGATTGGGATGGCTACACCTTC
CDR3aa: CASSLTKGGQGDDWDGYTF

abundance: many
j_gene: TRBJ2-5
d_gene: .
v_gene: TRBV7-6
CDR3nt: TGTGCCAGCAGCAGCAGAAACCAAGAGACCCAGTACTTC
CDR3aa: CASSSRNQETQYF

abundance: .
j_gene: TRBJ2-5
d_gene: TRBD1
v_gene: TRBV6-5
CDR3nt: TGTGCCAGCAGTTACTTCGGACAGGACCAAGAGACCCAGTACTTC
CDR3aa: CASSYFGQDQETQYF

abundance: many
j_gene: TRBJ1-2
d_gene: .
v_gene: TRBV7-8
CDR3nt: TGTGCCAGCACCGACGCAATTGGGAACTATGGCTACACCTTC
CDR3aa: CASTDAIGNYGYTF

abundance: .
j_gene: TRBJ1-5
d_gene: .
v_gene: TRBV7-9
CDR3nt: TGTGCCAGCAGCTTAAGCGAGAGAAATCAGCCCCAGCATTTT
CDR3aa: CASSLSERNQPQHF

abundance: many
j_gene: TRBJ1-6
d_gene: .
v_gene: TRBV7-2
CDR3nt: TGTGCCAGCAGCTTCTCTACAGGATATAATTCACCCCTCCACTTT
CDR3aa: CASSFSTGYNSPLHF

abundance: many
j_gene: TRBJ2-3
d_gene: TRBD2
v_gene: TRBV6-1
CDR3nt: TGTGCCAGCAGGAAGAATAGCGGGAGAGGCGCAGATACGCAGTATTTT
CDR3aa: CASRKNSGRGADTQYF

abundance: many
j_gene: TRBJ2-5
d_gene: .
v_gene: TRBV6-6
CDR3nt: TGTGCCAGCAGTTCCCTTTCGGAGACCCAGTACTTC
CDR3aa: CASSSLSETQYF

abundance: .
j_gene: TRBJ2-3
d_gene: TRBD2
v_gene: TRBV4-1
CDR3nt: TGCGCCAGCAGCCATAGAATGGGACTAGCCGGAGATACGCAGTATTTT
CDR3aa: CASSHRMGLAGDTQYF

abundance: many
j_gene: TRBJ1-1
d_gene: .
v_gene: TRBV7-6
CDR3nt: TGTGCCAGCAGCTCACGGACCTACACTGAAGCTTTCTTT
CDR3aa: CASSSRTYTEAFF

abundance: many
j_gene: TRBJ2-3
d_gene: .
v_gene: TRBV20-1
CDR3nt: TGCAGTACCGACGGGGGCACAGATACGCAGTATTTT
CDR3aa: CSTDGGTDTQYF

abundance: few
j_gene: TRBJ1-6
d_gene: .
v_gene: TRBV5-4
CDR3nt: TGTGCCAGCAGCCTCGCTGATACAGCAAATTCACCCCTCCACTTT
CDR3aa: CASSLADTANSPLHF

abundance: many
j_gene: TRBJ1-5
d_gene: .
v_gene: TRBV12-3/TRBV12-4
CDR3nt: TGTGCCAGCAGTTCTACAGGGAACAATCAGCCCCAGCATTTT
CDR3aa: CASSSTGNNQPQHF

abundance: .
j_gene: TRBJ2-7
d_gene: TRBD1
v_gene: TRBV28
CDR3nt: TGTGCCAGCAGTTTACTGGGACAGGGGGTTCACGAGCAGTACTTC
CDR3aa: CASSLLGQGVHEQYF

abundance: .
j_gene: TRBJ2-1
d_gene: .
v_gene: TRBV20-1
CDR3nt: TGCAGTGCTAGAGACCTTAGCTCCTACAATGAGCAGTTCTTC
CDR3aa: CSARDLSSYNEQFF

abundance: many
j_gene: TRBJ2-7
d_gene: .
v_gene: TRBV19
CDR3nt: TGTGCCAGTAGTATCGACACCTTCGGGGGAACCTACGAGCAGTACTTC
CDR3aa: CASSIDTFGGTYEQYF

abundance: many
j_gene: TRBJ2-5
d_gene: TRBD1
v_gene: TRBV10-3
CDR3nt: TGTGCCATCAGCCGGACAGGGGAGGGGCAAGAGACCCAGTACTTC
CDR3aa: CAISRTGEGQETQYF

abundance: many
j_gene: TRBJ1-4
d_gene: TRBD1
v_gene: TRBV28
CDR3nt: TGTGCCAGCAGTCTCGACAGGGTCGCAACTAATGAAAAACTGTTTTTT
CDR3aa: CASSLDRVATNEKLFF

abundance: .
j_gene: TRBJ2-7
d_gene: .
v_gene: TRBV28
CDR3nt: TGTGCCAGCAGTTATCGACCGGACTACGAGCAGTACTTC
CDR3aa: CASSYRPDYEQYF

abundance: many
j_gene: TRBJ1-4
d_gene: .
v_gene: TRBV25-1
CDR3nt: TGTGCCAGCAGTGAATCGGGAACGCGGAATGAAAAACTGTTTTTT
CDR3aa: CASSESGTRNEKLFF

abundance: .
j_gene: TRBJ2-2
d_gene: .
v_gene: TRBV12-3/TRBV12-4
CDR3nt: TGTGCCAGCAGCCAGTTAAAGACACAGGGAACCGGGGAGCTGTTTTTT
CDR3aa: CASSQLKTQGTGELFF

abundance: many
j_gene: TRBJ2-7
d_gene: .
v_gene: TRBV28
CDR3nt: TGTGCCAGCATAGGTTCGGTATTCAGCGAGCAGTACTTC
CDR3aa: CASIGSVFSEQYF

abundance: .
j_gene: TRBJ1-4
d_gene: .
v_gene: TRBV10-3
CDR3nt: TGTGCCATCAGTGAAGGGTCACTGGGAGAAAAACTGTTTTTT
CDR3aa: CAISEGSLGEKLFF

abundance: few
j_gene: TRBJ2-1
d_gene: TRBD2
v_gene: TRBV9
CDR3nt: TGTGCCAGCAGTCCTAGCGGGGGGGATTGGAACGAGCAGTTCTTC
CDR3aa: CASSPSGGDWNEQFF

abundance: .
j_gene: TRBJ2-5
d_gene: .
v_gene: TRBV20-1
CDR3nt: TGCAGTGCAGCGACGGATAAAGAGACCCAGTACTTC
CDR3aa: CSAATDKETQYF

abundance: many
j_gene: TRBJ2-5
d_gene: .
v_gene: TRBV7-6
CDR3nt: TGTGCCAGCAGCCACAGGGCGCTGGAGACCCAGTACTTC
CDR3aa: CASSHRALETQYF

abundance: many
j_gene: TRBJ2-3
d_gene: .
v_gene: TRBV7-2
CDR3nt: TGTGCCAGCAGCTACACAGATACGCAGTATTTT
CDR3aa: CASSYTDTQYF

abundance: many
j_gene: TRBJ1-1
d_gene: .
v_gene: TRBV7-2
CDR3nt: TGTGCCAGCAGCTTAATGGTGGACACTGAAGCTTTCTTT
CDR3aa: CASSLMVDTEAFF

abundance: few
j_gene: TRBJ2-2
d_gene: .
v_gene: TRBV18
CDR3nt: TGTGCCAGCTCACCATCGCGGGAACACACCGGGGAGCTGTTTTTT
CDR3aa: CASSPSREHTGELFF

abundance: many
j_gene: TRBJ1-2
d_gene: TRBD1
v_gene: TRBV11-2
CDR3nt: TGTGCCAGCAGCCGGACAGGCTCGAACTATGGCTACACCTTC
CDR3aa: CASSRTGSNYGYTF

abundance: few
j_gene: TRBJ1-6
d_gene: .
v_gene: TRBV5-6
CDR3nt: TGTGCCAGCAGCTCCCGATATGATACGGGGCAAAACTATAATTCACCCCTCCACTTT
CDR3aa: CASSSRYDTGQNYNSPLHF

abundance: many
j_gene: TRBJ1-2
d_gene: TRBD1
v_gene: TRBV28
CDR3nt: TGTGCCAGCAGCCTGGACAGGGACTATGGCTACACCTTC
CDR3aa: CASSLDRDYGYTF

abundance: .
j_gene: TRBJ1-4
d_gene: TRBD1
v_gene: TRBV2
CDR3nt: TGTGCCAGCAGCGGACAGGAGAATGAAAAACTGTTTTTT
CDR3aa: CASSGQENEKLFF

abundance: few
j_gene: TRBJ2-1
d_gene: TRBD1
v_gene: TRBV7-9
CDR3nt: TGTGCCAGCAGCTTAATGGCAGGGGGTGGGGTTGAGCAGTTCTTC
CDR3aa: CASSLMAGGGVEQFF

abundance: few
j_gene: TRBJ2-3
d_gene: TRBD2
v_gene: TRBV4-1
CDR3nt: TGCGCCAGCAGCCACTATGGCGGGGGGGCCATGGATACGCAGTATTTT
CDR3aa: CASSHYGGGAMDTQYF

abundance: few
j_gene: TRBJ2-7
d_gene: .
v_gene: TRBV20-1
CDR3nt: TGCAGTGCTAACACCGGGACGACGTACGAGCAGTACTTC
CDR3aa: CSANTGTTYEQYF

abundance: many
j_gene: TRBJ2-7
d_gene: .
v_gene: TRBV7-2
CDR3nt: TGTGCCAGCAGCACCGGGACAACCTACGAGCAGTACTTC
CDR3aa: CASSTGTTYEQYF